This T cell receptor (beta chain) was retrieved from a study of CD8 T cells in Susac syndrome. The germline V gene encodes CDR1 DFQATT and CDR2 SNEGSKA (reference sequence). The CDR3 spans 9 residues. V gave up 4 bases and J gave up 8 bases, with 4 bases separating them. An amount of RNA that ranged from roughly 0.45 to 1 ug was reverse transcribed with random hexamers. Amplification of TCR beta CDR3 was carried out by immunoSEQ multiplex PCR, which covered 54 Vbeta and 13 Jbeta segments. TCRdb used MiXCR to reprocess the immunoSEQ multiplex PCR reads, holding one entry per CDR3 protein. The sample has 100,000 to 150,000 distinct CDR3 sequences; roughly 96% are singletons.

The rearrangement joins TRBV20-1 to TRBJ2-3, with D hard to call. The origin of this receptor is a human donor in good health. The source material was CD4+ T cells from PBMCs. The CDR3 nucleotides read TGCAGTGCTAAGGCTACGCAGTATTTT. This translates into CSAKATQYF.